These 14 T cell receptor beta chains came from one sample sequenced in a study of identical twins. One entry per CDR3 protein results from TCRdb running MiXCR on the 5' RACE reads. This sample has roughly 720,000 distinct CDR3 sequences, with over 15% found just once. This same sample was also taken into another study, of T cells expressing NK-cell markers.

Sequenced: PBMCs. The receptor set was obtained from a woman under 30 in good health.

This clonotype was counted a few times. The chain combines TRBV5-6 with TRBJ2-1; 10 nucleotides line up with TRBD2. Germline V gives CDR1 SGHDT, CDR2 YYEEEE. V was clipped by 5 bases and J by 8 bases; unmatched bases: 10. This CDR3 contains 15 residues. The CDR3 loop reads CASRLSGRARYEQFF. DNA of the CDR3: TGTGCCAGCAGATTGAGCGGGAGGGCCCGGTATGAGCAGTTCTTC.

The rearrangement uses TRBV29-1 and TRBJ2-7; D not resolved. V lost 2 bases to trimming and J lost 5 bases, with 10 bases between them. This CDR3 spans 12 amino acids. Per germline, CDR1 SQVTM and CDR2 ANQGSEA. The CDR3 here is CSVEKGSNEQYF. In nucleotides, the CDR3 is TGCAGCGTTGAAAAGGGAAGCAACGAGCAGTACTTC.

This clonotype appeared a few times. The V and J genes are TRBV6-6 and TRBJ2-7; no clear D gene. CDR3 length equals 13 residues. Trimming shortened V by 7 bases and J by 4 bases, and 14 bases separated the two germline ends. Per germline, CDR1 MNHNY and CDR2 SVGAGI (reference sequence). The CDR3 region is CASMARLTYEQYF. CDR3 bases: TGTGCCAGCATGGCCCGGTTGACTTACGAGCAGTACTTC.

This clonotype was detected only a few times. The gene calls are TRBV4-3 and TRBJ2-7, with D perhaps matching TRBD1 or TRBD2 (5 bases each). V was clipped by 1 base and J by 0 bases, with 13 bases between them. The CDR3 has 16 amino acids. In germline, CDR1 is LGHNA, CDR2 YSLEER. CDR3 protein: CASSQGIGTASYEQYF. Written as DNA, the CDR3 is TGCGCCAGCAGCCAAGGTATAGGGACGGCCTCCTACGAGCAGTACTTC.

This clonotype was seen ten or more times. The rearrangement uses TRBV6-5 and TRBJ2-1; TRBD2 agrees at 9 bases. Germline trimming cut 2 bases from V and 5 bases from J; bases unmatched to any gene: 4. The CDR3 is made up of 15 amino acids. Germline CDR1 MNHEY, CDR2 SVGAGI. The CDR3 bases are TGTGCCAGCAGTTACCAGGGGACTAGCCACAATGAGCAGTTCTTC. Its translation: CASSYQGTSHNEQFF.

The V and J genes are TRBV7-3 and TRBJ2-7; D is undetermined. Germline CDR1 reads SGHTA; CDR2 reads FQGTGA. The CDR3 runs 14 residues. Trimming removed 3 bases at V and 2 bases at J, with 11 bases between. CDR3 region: CASSFRTKPYEQYF. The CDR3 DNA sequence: TGTGCCAGCAGCTTTAGGACGAAGCCCTACGAGCAGTACTTC.

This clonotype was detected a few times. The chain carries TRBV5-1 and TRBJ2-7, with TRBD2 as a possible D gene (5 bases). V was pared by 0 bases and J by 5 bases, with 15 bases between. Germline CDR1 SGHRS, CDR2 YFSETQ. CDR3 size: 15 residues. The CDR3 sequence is CASSLDGVIGDEQYF. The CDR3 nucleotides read TGCGCCAGCAGCTTGGACGGGGTAATAGGCGACGAGCAGTACTTC.

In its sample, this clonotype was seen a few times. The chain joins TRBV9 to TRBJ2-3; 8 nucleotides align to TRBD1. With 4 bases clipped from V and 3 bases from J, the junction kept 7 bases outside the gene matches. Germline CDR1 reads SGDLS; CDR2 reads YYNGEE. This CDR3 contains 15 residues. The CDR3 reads CASSLGGQATDTQYF. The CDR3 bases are TGTGCCAGCAGCCTGGGGGGACAGGCGACAGATACGCAGTATTTT. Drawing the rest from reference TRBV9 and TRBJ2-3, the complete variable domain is DSGVTQTPKHLITATGQRVTLRCSPRSGDLSVYWYQQSLDQGLQFLIQYYNGEERAKGNILERFSAQQFPDLHSELNLSSLELGDSALYFCASSLGGQATDTQYFGPGTRLTVL.

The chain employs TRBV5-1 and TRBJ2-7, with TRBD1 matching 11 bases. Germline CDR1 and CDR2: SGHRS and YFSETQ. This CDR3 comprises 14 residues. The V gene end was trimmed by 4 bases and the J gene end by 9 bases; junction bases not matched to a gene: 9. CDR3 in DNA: TGCGCCAGCAGCCCCGGACAGGGGGCGGATCGGCAGTACTTC. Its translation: CASSPGQGADRQYF.

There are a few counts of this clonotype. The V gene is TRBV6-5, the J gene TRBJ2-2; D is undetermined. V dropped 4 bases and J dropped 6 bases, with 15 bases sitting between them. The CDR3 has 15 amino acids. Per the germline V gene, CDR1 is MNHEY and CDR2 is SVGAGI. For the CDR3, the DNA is TGTGCCAGCAGTTCCCAAGGATTCCCGCCCGGGGAGCTGTTTTTT. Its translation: CASSSQGFPPGELFF.

Here the CDR3 reads CSVRDGPYEQYF. In nucleotides, the CDR3 is TGCAGCGTAAGGGACGGTCCCTACGAGCAGTACTTC. The chain links TRBV29-1 to TRBJ2-7; either TRBD1 or TRBD2 may supply D (5 bases each). The CDR3 runs 12 residues. Trimming shortened V by 6 bases and J by 2 bases, and 11 bases separated the two germline ends. The V gene's germline CDR1 is SQVTM and CDR2 ANQGSEA.

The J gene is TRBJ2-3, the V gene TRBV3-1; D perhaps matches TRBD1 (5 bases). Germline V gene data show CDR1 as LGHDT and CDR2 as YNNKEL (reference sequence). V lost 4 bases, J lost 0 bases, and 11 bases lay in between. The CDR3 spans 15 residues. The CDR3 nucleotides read TGTGCCAGCAGCCCTCGACAGATTAGCACAGATACGCAGTATTTT. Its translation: CASSPRQISTDTQYF.

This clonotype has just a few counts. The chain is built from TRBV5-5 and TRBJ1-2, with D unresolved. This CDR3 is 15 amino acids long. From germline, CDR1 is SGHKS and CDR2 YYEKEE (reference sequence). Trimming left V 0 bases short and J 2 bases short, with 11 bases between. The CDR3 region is CASSLELGTNYGYTF. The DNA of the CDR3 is TGTGCCAGCAGCTTGGAACTAGGAACCAACTATGGCTACACCTTC.

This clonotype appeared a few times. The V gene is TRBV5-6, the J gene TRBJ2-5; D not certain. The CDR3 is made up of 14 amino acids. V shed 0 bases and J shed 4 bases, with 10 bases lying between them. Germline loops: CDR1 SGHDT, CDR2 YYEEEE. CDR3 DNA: TGTGCCAGCAGCTTGGCGACATGGGGAGAGACCCAGTACTTC. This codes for CASSLATWGETQYF.